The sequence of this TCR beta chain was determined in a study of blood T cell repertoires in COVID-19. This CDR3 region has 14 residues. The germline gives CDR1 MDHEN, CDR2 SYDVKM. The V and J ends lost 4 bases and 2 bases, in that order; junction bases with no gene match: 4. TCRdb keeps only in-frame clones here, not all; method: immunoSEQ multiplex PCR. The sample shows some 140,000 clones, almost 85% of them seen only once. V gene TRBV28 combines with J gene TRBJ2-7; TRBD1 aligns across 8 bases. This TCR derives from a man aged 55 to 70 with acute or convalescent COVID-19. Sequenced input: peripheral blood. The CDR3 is CASSSPGQAYEQYF. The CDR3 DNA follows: TGTGCCAGCAGTTCACCGGGACAGGCCTACGAGCAGTACTTC.